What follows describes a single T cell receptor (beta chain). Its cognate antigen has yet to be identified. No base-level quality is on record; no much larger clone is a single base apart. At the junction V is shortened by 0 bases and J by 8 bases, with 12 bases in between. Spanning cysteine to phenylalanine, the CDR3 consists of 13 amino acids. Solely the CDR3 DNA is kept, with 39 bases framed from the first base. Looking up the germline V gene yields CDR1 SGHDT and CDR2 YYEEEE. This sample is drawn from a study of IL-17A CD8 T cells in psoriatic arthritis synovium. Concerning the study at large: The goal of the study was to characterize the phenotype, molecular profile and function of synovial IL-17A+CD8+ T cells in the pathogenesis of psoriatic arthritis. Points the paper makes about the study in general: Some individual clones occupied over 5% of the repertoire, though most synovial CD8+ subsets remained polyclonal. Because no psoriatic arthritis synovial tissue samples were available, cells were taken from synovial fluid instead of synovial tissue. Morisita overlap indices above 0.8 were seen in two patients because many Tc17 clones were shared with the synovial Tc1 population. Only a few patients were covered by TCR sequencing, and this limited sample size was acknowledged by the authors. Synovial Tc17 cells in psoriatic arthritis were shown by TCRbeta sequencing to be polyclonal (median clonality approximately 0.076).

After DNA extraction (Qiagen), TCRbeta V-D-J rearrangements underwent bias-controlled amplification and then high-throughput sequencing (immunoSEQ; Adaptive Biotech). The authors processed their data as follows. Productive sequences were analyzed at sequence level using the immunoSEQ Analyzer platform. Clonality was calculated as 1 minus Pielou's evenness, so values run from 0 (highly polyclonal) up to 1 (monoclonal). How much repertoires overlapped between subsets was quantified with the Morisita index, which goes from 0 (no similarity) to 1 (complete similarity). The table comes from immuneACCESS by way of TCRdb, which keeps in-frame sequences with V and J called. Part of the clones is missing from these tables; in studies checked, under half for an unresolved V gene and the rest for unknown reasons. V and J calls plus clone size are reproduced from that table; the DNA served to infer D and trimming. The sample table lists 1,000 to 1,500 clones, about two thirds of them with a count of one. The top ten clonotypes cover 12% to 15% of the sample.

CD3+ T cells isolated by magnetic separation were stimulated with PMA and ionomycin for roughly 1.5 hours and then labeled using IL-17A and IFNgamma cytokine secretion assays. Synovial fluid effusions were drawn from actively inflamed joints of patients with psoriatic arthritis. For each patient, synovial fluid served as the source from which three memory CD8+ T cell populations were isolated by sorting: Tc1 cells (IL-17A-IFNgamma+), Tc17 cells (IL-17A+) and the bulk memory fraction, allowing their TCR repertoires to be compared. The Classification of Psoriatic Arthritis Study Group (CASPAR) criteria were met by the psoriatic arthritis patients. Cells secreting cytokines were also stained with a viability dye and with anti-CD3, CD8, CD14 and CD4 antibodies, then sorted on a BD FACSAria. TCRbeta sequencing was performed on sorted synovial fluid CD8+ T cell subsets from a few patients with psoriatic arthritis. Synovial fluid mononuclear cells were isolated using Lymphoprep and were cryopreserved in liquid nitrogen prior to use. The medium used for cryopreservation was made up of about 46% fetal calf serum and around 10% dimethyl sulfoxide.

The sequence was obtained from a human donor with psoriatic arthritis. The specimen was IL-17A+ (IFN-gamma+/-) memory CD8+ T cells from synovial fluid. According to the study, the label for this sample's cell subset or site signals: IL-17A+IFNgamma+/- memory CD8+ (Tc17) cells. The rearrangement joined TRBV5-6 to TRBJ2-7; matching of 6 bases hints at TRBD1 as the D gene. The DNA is TGTGCCAGCAGCTTGGGGGGGCCAGGCAAGCAGTACTTC. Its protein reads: CASSLGGPGKQYF.